The 7 T cell receptor beta chains below all came from one sample that was sequenced in a study of T cells in localized non-small cell lung cancer. Libraries were prepared by immunoSEQ multiplex PCR; TCRdb keeps only in-frame clonotypes and omits some of them. This table holds approximately 30,000 clones, less than 80% found once. The specimen was peripheral blood, collected before any cancer treatment. These receptors were collected from a male donor aged 60 or older with stage II squamous cell lung carcinoma.

This clone was seen a single time. The rearrangement links TRBV7-9 to TRBJ1-3; 9 bases line up with TRBD1. This CDR3 spans 15 amino acids. The J segment lost 2 bases and the V segment lost 5 bases, leaving 4 bases of the junction unmatched. Looked up from germline, CDR1 is SEHNR and CDR2 is FQNEAQ (reference sequence). CDR3 coding DNA: TGTGCCAGCAGCCCGGGACAGGGCGCTGGAAACACCATATATTTT. It is translated as CASSPGQGAGNTIYF.

The V and J genes are TRBV4-1 and TRBJ2-2; D is tentatively TRBD1 or TRBD2 (6 bases each). Germline V gene data show CDR1 as MGHRA and CDR2 as YSYEKL. This CDR3 region has 16 residues. Deletions cut 4 bases from V and 5 bases from J, with 17 bases between. CDR3 coding DNA: TGCGCCAGCAGCCTATCAGAGGGGGGAGTTACCGGGGAGCTGTTTTTT. Amino acid sequence: CASSLSEGGVTGELFF.

The V call is TRBV5-8, the J call TRBJ1-1, with 9 bases lining up with TRBD1. The CDR3 is 13 amino acids. In germline, CDR1 is SGHTS, CDR2 YDEGEE. V lost 4 bases and J lost 4; bases outside the gene matches: 2. The CDR3 region is CASSQQGATEAFF. CDR3 DNA sequence: TGTGCCAGCAGCCAACAGGGGGCCACTGAAGCTTTCTTT.

V gene TRBV6-6 combines with J gene TRBJ1-2; D unresolved. Germline assignment: CDR1 MNHNY and CDR2 SVGAGI (reference sequence). The CDR3 length is 12 residues. Trimming removed 2 bases at V and 13 bases at J, with 14 bases between. DNA for the CDR3: TGTGCCAGCAGTTACCCCTCAGGAACGGTCACCTTC. It translates to CASSYPSGTVTF.

The rearrangement joins TRBV5-4 to TRBJ1-2; D might be TRBD1 (5 bases). The CDR3 is made up of 14 amino acids. The V and J ends lost 3 bases and 2 bases respectively, with 11 bases between them. CDR1 is SGHNT, CDR2 YYREEE, per germline (reference sequence). The CDR3 reads CASSSPGQNYGYTF. For the CDR3, the DNA is TGTGCCAGCAGCTCCCCGGGGCAGAACTATGGCTACACCTTC.

This sequence joins TRBV7-9 and TRBJ2-1, with TRBD2 matching 9 bases. This CDR3 is 16 amino acids long. The V segment lost 1 base and the J segment 0 bases; nucleotides outside the gene matches: 1. From germline, CDR1 is SEHNR and CDR2 FQNEAQ (reference sequence). The CDR3 DNA is TGTGCCAGCAGCTTAGGACTAGCGGACTCCTACAATGAGCAGTTCTTC. It specifies CASSLGLADSYNEQFF.

This clone occurred a few times. The CDR3 spells CASSFRQPANYGYTF. DNA of the CDR3: TGTGCCAGCAGCTTTCGACAGCCCGCTAACTATGGCTACACCTTC. This rearrangement joins TRBV5-6 to TRBJ1-2; D may be TRBD1 (5 bases). This CDR3 contains 15 residues. Trimming pared 2 bases from V and 0 bases from J, leaving 11 bases between. Germline-derived CDR1 and CDR2 are SGHDT and YYEEEE.